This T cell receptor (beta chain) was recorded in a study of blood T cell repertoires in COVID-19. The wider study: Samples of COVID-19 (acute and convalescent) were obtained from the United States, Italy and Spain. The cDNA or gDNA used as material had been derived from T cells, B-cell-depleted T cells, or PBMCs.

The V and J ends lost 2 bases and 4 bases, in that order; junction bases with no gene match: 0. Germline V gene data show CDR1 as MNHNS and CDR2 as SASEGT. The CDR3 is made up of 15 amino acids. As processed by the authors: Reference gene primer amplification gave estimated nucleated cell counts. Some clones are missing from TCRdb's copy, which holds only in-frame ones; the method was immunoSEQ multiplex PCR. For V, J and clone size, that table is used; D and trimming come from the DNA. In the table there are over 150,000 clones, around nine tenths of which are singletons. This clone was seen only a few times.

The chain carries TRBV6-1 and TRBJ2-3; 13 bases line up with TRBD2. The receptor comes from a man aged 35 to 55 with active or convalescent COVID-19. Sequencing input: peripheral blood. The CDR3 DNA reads TGTGCCAGCAGTGAAACTAGCGGGGGGGCAGATACGCAGTATTTT. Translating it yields CASSETSGGADTQYF.